This T cell receptor beta chain was captured by sequencing in a study of neoadjuvant nivolumab and ipilimumab in lung cancer. Findings and limits, study-wide: TCR receptors were sequenced in few samples.

This CDR3 is 15 amino acids long. The germline V gene has CDR1 SGHAT and CDR2 FQNNGV. V dropped 0 bases and J dropped 8 bases, with 14 bases sitting between them. The repertoire was sequenced with immunoSEQ multiplex PCR; TCRdb's copy has only in-frame clones and lacks some. The sample records roughly 20,000 clones, over 70% being singletons. A word on this clone: Its target is not known.

The receptor was isolated from an adult with non-small cell lung cancer. The source was peripheral blood, collected before neoadjuvant nivolumab, alone or with ipilimumab. This chain links TRBV11-2 with TRBJ2-1, with D perhaps being TRBD1 or TRBD2 (5 bases each). The CDR3 sequence is CASSLDGGRGDEQFF. In nucleotides, the CDR3 is TGTGCCAGCAGCTTAGACGGTGGGAGAGGGGATGAGCAGTTCTTC.